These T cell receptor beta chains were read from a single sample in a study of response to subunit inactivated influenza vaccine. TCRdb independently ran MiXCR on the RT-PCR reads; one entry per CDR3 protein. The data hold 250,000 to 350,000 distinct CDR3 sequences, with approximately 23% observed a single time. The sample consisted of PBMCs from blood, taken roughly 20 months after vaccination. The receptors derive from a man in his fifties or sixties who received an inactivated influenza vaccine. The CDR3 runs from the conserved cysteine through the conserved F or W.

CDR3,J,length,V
CASSIYKGNTIYF,TRBJ1-3,13,TRBV12-3/TRBV12-4
CSARASGERSYEQYF,TRBJ2-7,15,TRBV20-1
CASSQDGGRDSPLHF,TRBJ1-6,15,TRBV4-2
CASSYSVDSPLHF,TRBJ1-6,13,TRBV5-1
CAISESSSGPGNTIYF,TRBJ1-3,16,TRBV10-3
CASSLKWERQETQYF,TRBJ2-5,15,TRBV11-3
CSVRSRGGAGVNTEAFF,TRBJ1-1,17,TRBV29-1
CASSLLTGTATDTQYF,TRBJ2-3,16,TRBV14
CSASYDPSGRVKDNEQFF,TRBJ2-1,18,TRBV20-1
CASSWGRNTEAFF,TRBJ1-1,13,TRBV5-4
CASSSQTSTKNIQYF,TRBJ2-4,15,TRBV7-2
CASSPHRINTEAFF,TRBJ1-1,14,TRBV12-3/TRBV12-4
CASSIGGDLHEKLFF,TRBJ1-4,15,TRBV5-1
CASSQDVGVYNQPQHF,TRBJ1-5,16,TRBV4-3
CASSYSTTRSPTYEQYF,TRBJ2-7,17,TRBV6-2/TRBV6-3
CASSLALEGRGGYTF,TRBJ1-2,15,TRBV7-8
CASTVLDGQPQHF,TRBJ1-5,13,TRBV12-3/TRBV12-4
CASSFTIIGSYNEQFF,TRBJ2-1,16,TRBV5-5